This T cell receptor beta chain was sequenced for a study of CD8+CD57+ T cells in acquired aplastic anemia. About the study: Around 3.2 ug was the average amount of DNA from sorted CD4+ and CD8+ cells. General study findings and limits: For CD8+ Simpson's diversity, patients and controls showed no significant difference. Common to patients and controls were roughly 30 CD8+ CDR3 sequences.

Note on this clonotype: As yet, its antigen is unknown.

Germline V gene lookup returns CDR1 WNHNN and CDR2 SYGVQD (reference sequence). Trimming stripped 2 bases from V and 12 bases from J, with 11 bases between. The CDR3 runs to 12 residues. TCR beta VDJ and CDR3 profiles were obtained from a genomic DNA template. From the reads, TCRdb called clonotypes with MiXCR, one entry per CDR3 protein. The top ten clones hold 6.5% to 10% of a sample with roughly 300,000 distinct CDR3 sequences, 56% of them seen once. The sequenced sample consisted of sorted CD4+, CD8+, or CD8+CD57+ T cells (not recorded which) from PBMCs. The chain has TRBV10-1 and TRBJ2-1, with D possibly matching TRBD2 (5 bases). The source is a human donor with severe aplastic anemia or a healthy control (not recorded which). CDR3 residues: CASSEEGSRQFF. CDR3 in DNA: TGCGCCAGCAGTGAGGAGGGTAGCCGGCAGTTCTTC.